Listed below are T cell receptor beta chains from one sample, sequenced in a study of blood T cells in healthy people across ages. TCRdb redid the calling of the 5' RACE reads with MiXCR, one entry per CDR3 protein. Among more than 750,000 distinct CDR3 sequences listed, 25% to 30% were seen once. This same sample was also taken into another study, of T cells of mothers and their children.

The specimen sequenced was blood. These receptors came from a woman in her forties in good health. The CDR3 runs from the conserved cysteine through the conserved F or W. Each record gives: V gene, D gene, clone size, J gene, CDR3 protein, CDR3 DNA. A D gene is named only where the DNA matches it firmly. Not every row has a clone size; where given, it reads once, few, many or a size class.

>TRBV28|TRBD1|NA|TRBJ2-1
CASSFSDRGTFF
TGTGCCAGCAGTTTCTCGGACAGGGGGACGTTCTTC
>TRBV12-5|NA|few|TRBJ2-7
CASGLGPSYEQYF
TGTGCTAGTGGCTTGGGTCCGTCCTACGAGCAGTACTTC
>TRBV20-1|TRBD2|many|TRBJ2-5
CSASSRLAGPKETQYF
TGCAGTGCTAGCTCTCGACTAGCGGGGCCGAAAGAGACCCAGTACTTC
>TRBV20-1|TRBD1|NA|TRBJ2-5
CRAADRAETQYF
TGCAGGGCAGCAGACAGGGCAGAGACCCAGTACTTC
>TRBV20-1|TRBD2|few|TRBJ2-1
CSARGGAQDNEQFF
TGCAGTGCTCGGGGGGGGGCTCAGGACAATGAGCAGTTCTTC
>TRBV4-1|TRBD1|NA|TRBJ2-1
CASSLGTGEGYEQFF
TGCGCCAGCAGCCTGGGGACAGGGGAGGGCTATGAGCAGTTCTTC
>TRBV24-1|TRBD2|many|TRBJ2-5
CATSDRGLAGRETQYF
TGTGCCACCAGTGATAGGGGACTAGCGGGGCGAGAGACCCAGTACTTC
>TRBV28|TRBD2|few|TRBJ2-1
CASSPIVGGITYNEQFF
TGTGCCAGCAGTCCTATTGTCGGGGGGATCACGTACAATGAGCAGTTCTTC
>TRBV5-1|NA|NA|TRBJ1-2
CASTPMPGGTTNYGHTF
TGCGCCAGCACTCCCATGCCCGGGGGAACGACTAACTATGGCCACACCTTC
>TRBV6-2/TRBV6-3|TRBD1|many|TRBJ2-1
CASSYLKGRGRSSYNEQFF
TGTGCCAGCAGTTACCTTAAGGGCAGGGGGCGTAGTTCCTACAATGAGCAGTTCTTC
>TRBV7-8|TRBD2|many|TRBJ2-7
CASSLAGLAGGLSSYEQYF
TGTGCCAGCAGCTTAGCGGGACTAGCGGGGGGGCTTTCCAGCTACGAGCAGTACTTC
>TRBV11-2|NA|few|TRBJ2-7
CASLGGLGGAYEQYF
TGTGCCAGCCTAGGGGGTCTGGGCGGAGCCTACGAGCAGTACTTC
>TRBV12-3/TRBV12-4|NA|NA|TRBJ1-6
CASSLGTKTPLHF
TGTGCCAGCAGTCTTGGGACAAAGACACCCCTCCACTTT
>TRBV7-9|NA|few|TRBJ2-2
CASSTRDSTGELFF
TGTGCCAGCAGCACGCGGGACAGCACCGGGGAGCTGTTTTTT
>TRBV5-5|TRBD1|NA|TRBJ2-1
CASSFGGQSNEQFF
TGTGCCAGCAGCTTTGGGGGACAGAGCAATGAGCAGTTCTTC
>TRBV2|NA|NA|TRBJ1-4
CASMAGEKLFF
TGTGCCAGCATGGCAGGTGAAAAACTGTTTTTT
>TRBV24-1|TRBD1|NA|TRBJ1-4
CATSDSPGQGNEKLFF
TGTGCCACCAGTGACTCCCCAGGACAGGGGAATGAAAAACTGTTTTTT
>TRBV28|NA|many|TRBJ1-2
CASSLWGNYGYTF
TGTGCCAGCAGTTTATGGGGAAACTATGGCTACACCTTC
>TRBV2|NA|few|TRBJ2-5
CASSNGQPGETQYF
TGTGCCAGCAGTAATGGACAGCCGGGAGAGACCCAGTACTTC
>TRBV6-4|NA|NA|TRBJ2-1
CASSDSGTSSYNEQFF
TGTGCCAGCAGTGACTCGGGCACCAGCTCCTACAATGAGCAGTTCTTC
>TRBV12-3/TRBV12-4|NA|few|TRBJ2-5
CASSLSGSETQYF
TGTGCCAGCAGTTTATCAGGGTCGGAGACCCAGTACTTC
>TRBV7-3|NA|NA|TRBJ1-1
CASSQTGINTEAFF
TGTGCCAGCAGTCAGACGGGTATCAACACTGAAGCTTTCTTT
>TRBV4-2|NA|many|TRBJ2-3
CASSRSEILATDTQYF
TGTGCCAGCAGCCGTAGCGAAATACTGGCGACAGATACGCAGTATTTT